One and the same sample provided the 10 T cell receptor beta chains below, sequenced in a study of read filtering for tumor transcriptome and immune sequencing. The library was built from roughly 400 ng RNA with molecular barcoded adaptors for alpha/delta and beta/gamma chains. TCRdb re-called the reads through MiXCR, storing one row per CDR3 protein. The data hold tens of thousands of distinct CDR3 sequences, with under 25% observed a single time. The specimen was a population of CD138-negative cells sorted from bone marrow. The receptors here all came from a donor aged 40 or older with multiple myeloma.

This clonotype was counted only a few times. The V and J genes are TRBV20-1 and TRBJ2-7, with D possibly matching TRBD2 (5 bases). Germline CDR1 is DFQATT and CDR2 is SNEGSKA (reference sequence). This CDR3 spans 14 amino acids. V lost 3 bases, J lost 2 bases, and 14 bases lay in between. CDR3 coding DNA: TGCAGTGCTAGGCCACCTACGGGGACCTACGAGCAGTACTTC. Protein sequence: CSARPPTGTYEQYF.

This clonotype was found many times. This sequence joins TRBV18 and TRBJ1-5; perhaps TRBD1 as D (5 bases). Trimming shortened V by 6 bases and J by 7 bases, and 10 bases separated the two germline ends. The CDR3 has 12 amino acids. Germline lookup yields CDR1 KGHSH and CDR2 LQKENI. This chain's CDR3 is CASSEGFQPQHF. The CDR3 DNA reads TGTGCCAGCTCGGAGGGGTTCCAGCCCCAGCATTTT.

Notes on this clonotype: This may arise from a read error, as a much more abundant clone is one base away. The rearrangement links TRBV29-1 to TRBJ1-2; D ambiguous. CDR3 size: 12 residues. V lost 7 bases and J 2 bases, leaving 11 bases between the germline ends. The germline V gene has CDR1 SQVTM and CDR2 ANQGSEA. CDR3: CSAGRGNYGYTF. CDR3 in DNA: TGCAGCGCTGGTCGTGGGAACTATGGCTACACCTTC.

This clonotype showed up many times. The chain carries TRBV2 and TRBJ2-7, with 9 bases that match TRBD1. Germline CDR1 and CDR2: SNHLY and FYNNEI. There are 14 residues in the CDR3. V shed 7 bases, J shed 1 base, and the junction held 5 bases outside the gene matches. CDR3 bases: TGTGCCAGCATCGCCGGGACAGGGTCCTACGAGCAGTACTTC. Its translation is CASIAGTGSYEQYF.

The sample holds many counts of this clonotype. This chain joins TRBV29-1 and TRBJ1-4, with D tentatively TRBD1 (6 bases). Germline V gives CDR1 SQVTM, CDR2 ANQGSEA. The length of the CDR3 is 13 residues. V gave up 5 bases and J gave up 8 bases, with 15 bases separating them. The CDR3 DNA reads as TGCAGCGTTATCACAGGGTTTGGGGAAAAACTGTTTTTT. It is translated as CSVITGFGEKLFF.

The table lists this clonotype with many counts. This chain links TRBV28 with TRBJ1-1; D not resolved. The CDR3 is 11 residues long. V shed 5 bases and J shed 8 bases, with 9 bases lying between them. Germline CDR1 is MDHEN and CDR2 is SYDVKM. CDR3 residues: CASSRYSEAFF. In nucleotides, the CDR3 is TGTGCCAGCAGTCGCTACAGCGAAGCTTTCTTT.

This clonotype was counted many times. The chain combines TRBV5-1 with TRBJ2-3; TRBD1 is a possible D gene (5 bases). The germline V gene encodes CDR1 SGHRS and CDR2 YFSETQ. The CDR3 contains 14 residues. Trimming cost V 4 bases and J 6 bases, with 15 bases left between them. The CDR3 protein is CASSAGLLMDTQYF. In DNA, the CDR3 is TGCGCCAGCAGCGCAGGGCTTTTAATGGATACGCAGTATTTT.

Concerning this clonotype: Possible read error: a much larger clone is one base away. The chain employs TRBV19 and TRBJ1-1; D perhaps matches TRBD1 (6 bases). The CDR3 length is 16 residues. Trimming took off 6 bases at V and 3 bases at J, with 20 bases between the two ends. Germline lookup yields CDR1 LNHDA and CDR2 SQIVND (reference sequence). CDR3 bases: TGTGCCAGTAGCCCAACTCCCAACCAGGGGTACACTGAAGCTTTCTTT. This translates into CASSPTPNQGYTEAFF.

This clonotype was detected ten times or more. This rearrangement joins TRBV20-1 to TRBJ2-7; unclear D gene. V lost 3 bases to trimming and J lost 3 bases, with 9 bases between them. The CDR3 consists of 12 residues. In germline, CDR1 is DFQATT, CDR2 SNEGSKA (reference sequence). CDR3 protein: CSARTLFYEQYF. DNA of the CDR3: TGCAGTGCTAGGACACTATTCTACGAGCAGTACTTC.

At least ten counts were recorded for this clonotype. The CDR3 DNA follows: TGCAGCGTTGAAACAGGGGGCATAGGCTACACCTTC. It yields the protein CSVETGGIGYTF. The chain recombines TRBV29-1 with TRBJ1-2, with 9 bases lining up with TRBD1. Germline V CDR1 and CDR2: SQVTM, ANQGSEA. The CDR3 length is 12 residues. With V trimmed by 2 bases and J by 8 bases, 3 bases remained unmatched.